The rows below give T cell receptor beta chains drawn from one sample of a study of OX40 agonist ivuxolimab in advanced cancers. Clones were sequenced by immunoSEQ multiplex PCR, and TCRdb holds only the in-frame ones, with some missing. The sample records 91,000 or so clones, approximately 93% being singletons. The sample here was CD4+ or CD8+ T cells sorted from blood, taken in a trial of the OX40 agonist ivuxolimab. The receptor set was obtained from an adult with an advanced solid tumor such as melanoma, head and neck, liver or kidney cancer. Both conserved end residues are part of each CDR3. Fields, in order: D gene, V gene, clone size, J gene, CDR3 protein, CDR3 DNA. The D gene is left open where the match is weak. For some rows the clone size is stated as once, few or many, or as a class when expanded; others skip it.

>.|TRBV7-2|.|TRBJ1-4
CASSPRNEKLFF
TGTGCCAGCAGCCCACGGAATGAAAAACTGTTTTTT
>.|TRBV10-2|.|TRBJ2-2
CASSGTRNTGELFF
TGCGCCAGCAGCGGGACTCGGAACACCGGGGAGCTGTTTTTT
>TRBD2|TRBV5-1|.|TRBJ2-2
CASQRGDPTGELFF
TGCGCCAGCCAGCGGGGTGATCCCACCGGGGAGCTGTTTTTT
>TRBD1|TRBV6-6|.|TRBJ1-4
CASRKQGTNEKLFF
TGTGCCAGCAGGAAACAGGGGACTAATGAAAAACTGTTTTTT
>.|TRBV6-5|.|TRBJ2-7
CASSPRVYEQYF
TGTGCCAGCAGCCCCCGGGTCTACGAGCAGTACTTC
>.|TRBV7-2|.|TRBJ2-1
CASSSPGLRPSYNEQFF
TGTGCCAGCAGCTCACCGGGACTCCGACCATCCTACAATGAGCAGTTCTTC
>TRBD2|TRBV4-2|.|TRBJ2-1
CASSSGIAGATSYNEQFF
TGTGCCAGCAGCTCCGGGATAGCGGGAGCTACGTCCTACAATGAGCAGTTCTTC
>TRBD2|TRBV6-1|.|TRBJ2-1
CASSGPGLAGVREQFF
TGTGCCAGCAGTGGACCGGGACTAGCGGGAGTAAGAGAGCAGTTCTTC
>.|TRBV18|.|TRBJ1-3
CASSQSRGGGNTIYF
TGTGCCAGCTCACAATCCAGGGGAGGAGGAAACACCATATATTTT
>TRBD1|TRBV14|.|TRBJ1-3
CASSPREGRGWNTIYF
TGTGCCAGCAGCCCCCGGGAAGGCAGGGGGTGGAACACCATATATTTT
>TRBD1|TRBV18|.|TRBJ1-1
CASSPPPDRSTEAFF
TGTGCCAGCTCACCACCCCCGGACAGGAGCACTGAAGCTTTCTTT
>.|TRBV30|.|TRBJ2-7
CAWSESFPYYEQYF
TGTGCCTGGAGTGAGTCTTTTCCATACTACGAGCAGTACTTC
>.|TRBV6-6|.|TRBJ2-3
CASSWTDTQYF
TGTGCCAGCAGTTGGACAGATACGCAGTATTTT
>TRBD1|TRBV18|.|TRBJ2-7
CASSRGTGGYEQYF
TGTGCCAGCTCACGCGGGACAGGGGGCTACGAGCAGTACTTC
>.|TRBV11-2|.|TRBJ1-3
CASSPFRASGNTIYF
TGTGCCAGCAGCCCTTTTCGGGCCTCTGGAAACACCATATATTTT
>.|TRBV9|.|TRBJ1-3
CASSVSGTFSGNTIYF
TGTGCCAGCAGCGTATCCGGAACCTTCTCTGGAAACACCATATATTTT
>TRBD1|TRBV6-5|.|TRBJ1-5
CASRKTGGAGQPQHF
TGTGCCAGCAGGAAGACAGGGGGCGCCGGGCAGCCCCAGCATTTT
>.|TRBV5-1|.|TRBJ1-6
CASSYDPGISYNSPLHF
TGCGCCAGCAGCTACGACCCGGGGATCTCCTATAATTCACCCCTCCACTTT
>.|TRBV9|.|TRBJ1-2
CASSPTRAYSGYTF
TGTGCCAGCAGCCCGACAAGGGCGTATAGTGGCTACACCTTC
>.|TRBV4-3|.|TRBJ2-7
CASSQDRRDGAYEQYF
TGCGCCAGCAGCCAAGACCGCCGGGACGGGGCCTACGAGCAGTACTTC
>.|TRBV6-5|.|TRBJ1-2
CASSYRGRHYGYTF
TGTGCCAGCAGTTATCGGGGGAGACACTATGGCTACACCTTC
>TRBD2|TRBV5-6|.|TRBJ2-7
CASSSGQAGPPYEQYF
TGTGCCAGCAGCTCGGGGCAAGCGGGACCGCCCTACGAGCAGTACTTC
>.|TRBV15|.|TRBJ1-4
CATSGGAQVGKLFF
TGTGCCACCAGCGGGGGGGCACAGGTGGGAAAACTGTTTTTT
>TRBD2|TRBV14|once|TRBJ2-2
CASSLEGLALTGELFF
TGTGCCAGCAGCCTCGAGGGACTAGCTTTGACCGGGGAGCTGTTTTTT
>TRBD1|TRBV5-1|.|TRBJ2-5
CASSFGQAFQETQYF
TGCGCCAGCAGCTTCGGACAGGCGTTCCAAGAGACCCAGTACTTC
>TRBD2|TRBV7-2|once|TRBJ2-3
CASSLQELAGTDTQYF
TGTGCCAGCAGCTTACAGGAGCTAGCGGGCACAGATACGCAGTATTTT
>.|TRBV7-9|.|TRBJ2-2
CASSLQALVEELFF
TGTGCCAGCAGTTTACAGGCCTTAGTAGAGGAGCTGTTTTTT
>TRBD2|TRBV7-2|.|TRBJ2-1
CASSTSGGRYNEQFF
TGTGCCAGCAGCACAAGCGGGGGCCGATACAATGAGCAGTTCTTC
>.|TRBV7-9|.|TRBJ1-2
CASSPSGYGYTF
TGTGCCAGCAGCCCCTCAGGCTATGGCTACACCTTC
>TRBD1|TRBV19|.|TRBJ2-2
CASSIRGQGTGELFF
TGTGCCAGTAGTATACGAGGACAGGGGACCGGGGAGCTGTTTTTT
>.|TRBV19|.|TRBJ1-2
CASRPTRNYGYTF
TGTGCCAGTAGGCCTACACGAAACTATGGCTACACCTTC
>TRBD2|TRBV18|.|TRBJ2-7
CASSPGTSGRTYEQYF
TGTGCCAGCTCACCCGGGACTAGCGGGAGGACCTACGAGCAGTACTTC
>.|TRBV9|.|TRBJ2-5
CASSVGTQYF
TGTGCCAGCAGCGTAGGGACCCAGTACTTC